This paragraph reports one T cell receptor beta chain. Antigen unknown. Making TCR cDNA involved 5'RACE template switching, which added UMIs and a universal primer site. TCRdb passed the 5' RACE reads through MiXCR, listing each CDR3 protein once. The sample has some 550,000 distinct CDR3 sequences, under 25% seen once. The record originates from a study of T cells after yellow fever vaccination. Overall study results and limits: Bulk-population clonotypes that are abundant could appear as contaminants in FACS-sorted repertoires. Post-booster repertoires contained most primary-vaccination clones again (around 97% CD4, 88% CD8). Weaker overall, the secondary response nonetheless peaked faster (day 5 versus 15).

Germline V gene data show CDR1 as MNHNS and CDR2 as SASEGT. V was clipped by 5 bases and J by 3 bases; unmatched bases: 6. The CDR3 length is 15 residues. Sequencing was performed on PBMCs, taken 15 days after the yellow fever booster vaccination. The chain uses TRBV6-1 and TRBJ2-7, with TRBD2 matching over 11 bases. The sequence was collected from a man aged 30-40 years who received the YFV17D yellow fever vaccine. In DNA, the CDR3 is TGTGCCAGCAGTCCCCGACTAGCGGGAATCTACGAGCAGTACTTC. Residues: CASSPRLAGIYEQYF.